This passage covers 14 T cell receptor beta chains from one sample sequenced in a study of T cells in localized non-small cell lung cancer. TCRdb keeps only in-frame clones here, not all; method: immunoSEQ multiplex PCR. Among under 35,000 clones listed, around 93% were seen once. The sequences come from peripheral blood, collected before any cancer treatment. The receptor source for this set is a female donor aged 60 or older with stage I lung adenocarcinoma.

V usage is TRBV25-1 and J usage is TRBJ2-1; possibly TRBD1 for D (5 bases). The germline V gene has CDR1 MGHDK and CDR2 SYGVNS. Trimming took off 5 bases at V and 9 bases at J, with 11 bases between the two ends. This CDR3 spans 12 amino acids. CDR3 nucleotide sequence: TGTGCCAGCAGTTCGCAGGGTGGTGAGCAGTTCTTC. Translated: CASSSQGGEQFF.

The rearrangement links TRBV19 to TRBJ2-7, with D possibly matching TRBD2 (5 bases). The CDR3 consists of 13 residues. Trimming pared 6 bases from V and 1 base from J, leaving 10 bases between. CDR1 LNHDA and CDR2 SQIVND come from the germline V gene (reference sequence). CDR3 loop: CASRGESSYEQYF. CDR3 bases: TGTGCCAGTAGGGGAGAGTCATCCTACGAGCAGTACTTC. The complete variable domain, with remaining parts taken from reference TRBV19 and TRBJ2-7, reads DGGITQSPKYLFRKEGQNVTLSCEQNLNHDAMYWYRQDPGQGLRLIYYSQIVNDFQKGDIAEGYSVSREKKESFPLTVTSAQKNPTAFYLCASRGESSYEQYFGPGTRLTVT.

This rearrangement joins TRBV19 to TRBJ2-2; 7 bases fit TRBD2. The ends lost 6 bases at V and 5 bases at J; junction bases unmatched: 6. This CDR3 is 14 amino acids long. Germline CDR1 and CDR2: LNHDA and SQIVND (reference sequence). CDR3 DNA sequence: TGTGCCAGTAGATTCACTAGCGCGACCGGGGAGCTGTTTTTT. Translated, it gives CASRFTSATGELFF.

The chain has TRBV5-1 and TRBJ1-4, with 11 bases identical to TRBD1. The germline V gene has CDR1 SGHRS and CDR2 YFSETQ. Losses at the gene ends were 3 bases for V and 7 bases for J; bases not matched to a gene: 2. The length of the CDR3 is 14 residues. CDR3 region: CASSSGQGAEKLFF. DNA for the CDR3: TGCGCCAGCAGCTCAGGACAGGGGGCTGAAAAACTGTTTTTT.

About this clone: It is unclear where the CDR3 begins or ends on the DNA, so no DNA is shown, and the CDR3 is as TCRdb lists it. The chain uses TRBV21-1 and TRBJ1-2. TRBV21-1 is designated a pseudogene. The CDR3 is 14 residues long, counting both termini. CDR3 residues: CASTWGDGNYGYTF.

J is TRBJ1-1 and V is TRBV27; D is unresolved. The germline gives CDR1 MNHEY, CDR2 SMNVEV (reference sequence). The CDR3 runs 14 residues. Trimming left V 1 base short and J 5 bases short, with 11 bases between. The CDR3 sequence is CASSLYGLGTEAFF. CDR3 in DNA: TGTGCCAGCAGTTTATACGGTTTGGGGACTGAAGCTTTCTTT.

CDR3 bases: TGCAGCGTTGAACCAGGGGACCGTAACTATGGCTACACCTTC. Protein: CSVEPGDRNYGYTF. The genes are TRBV29-1 and TRBJ1-2, with TRBD1 as a possible D gene (6 bases). CDR3 length: 14 amino acids. V shed 2 bases and J shed 1 base, with 11 bases lying between them. Germline-derived CDR1 and CDR2 are SQVTM and ANQGSEA.

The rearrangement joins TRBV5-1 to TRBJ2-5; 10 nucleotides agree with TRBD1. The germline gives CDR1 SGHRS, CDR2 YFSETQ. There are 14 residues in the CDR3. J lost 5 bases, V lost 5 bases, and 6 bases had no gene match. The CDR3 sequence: CASRSGTGDETQYF. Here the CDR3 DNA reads TGCGCCAGCAGGTCCGGGACAGGGGACGAGACCCAGTACTTC.

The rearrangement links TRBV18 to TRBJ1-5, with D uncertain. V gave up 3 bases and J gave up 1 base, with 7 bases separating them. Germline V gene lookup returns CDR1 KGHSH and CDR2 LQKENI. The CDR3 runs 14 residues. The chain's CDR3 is CASSPSASNQPQHF. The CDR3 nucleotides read TGTGCCAGCTCACCGTCTGCGAGCAATCAGCCCCAGCATTTT.

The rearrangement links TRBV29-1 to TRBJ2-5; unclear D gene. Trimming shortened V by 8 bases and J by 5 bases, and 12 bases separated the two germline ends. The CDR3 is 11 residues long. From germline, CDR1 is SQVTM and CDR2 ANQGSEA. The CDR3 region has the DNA TGCAGCTCCCGAATGGGTGAGACCCAGTACTTC. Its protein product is CSSRMGETQYF.

CDR3 sequence (DNA): TGTGCCTGGAACAGGGGGGCTTACACTGAAGCTTTCTTT. It yields the protein CAWNRGAYTEAFF. This sequence joins TRBV30 and TRBJ1-1; TRBD1 matches at 8 bases. Losses at the gene ends were 4 bases for V and 3 bases for J; bases not matched to a gene: 4. Germline CDR1 GTSNPN, CDR2 SVGIG (reference sequence). The CDR3 length is 13 residues.

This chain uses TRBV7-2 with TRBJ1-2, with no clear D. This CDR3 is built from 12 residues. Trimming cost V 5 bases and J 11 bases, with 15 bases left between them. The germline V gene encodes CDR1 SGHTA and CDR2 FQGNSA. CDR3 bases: TGTGCCAGCAGCGCCGAGCCAATGAGTTACACCTTC. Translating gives CASSAEPMSYTF.

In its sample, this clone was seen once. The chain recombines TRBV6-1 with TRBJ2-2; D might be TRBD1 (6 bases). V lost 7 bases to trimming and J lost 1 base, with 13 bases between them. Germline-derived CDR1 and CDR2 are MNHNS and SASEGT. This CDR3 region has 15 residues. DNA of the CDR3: TGTGCCAGCACCCCGGGACACCTGAACACCGGGGAGCTGTTTTTT. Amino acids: CASTPGHLNTGELFF.

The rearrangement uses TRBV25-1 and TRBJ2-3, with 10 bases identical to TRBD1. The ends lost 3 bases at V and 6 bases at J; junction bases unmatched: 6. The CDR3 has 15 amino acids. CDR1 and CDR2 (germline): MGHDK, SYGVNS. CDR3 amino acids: CASSDDRGRWDTQYF. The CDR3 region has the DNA TGTGCCAGCAGTGATGACAGGGGGCGGTGGGATACGCAGTATTTT.